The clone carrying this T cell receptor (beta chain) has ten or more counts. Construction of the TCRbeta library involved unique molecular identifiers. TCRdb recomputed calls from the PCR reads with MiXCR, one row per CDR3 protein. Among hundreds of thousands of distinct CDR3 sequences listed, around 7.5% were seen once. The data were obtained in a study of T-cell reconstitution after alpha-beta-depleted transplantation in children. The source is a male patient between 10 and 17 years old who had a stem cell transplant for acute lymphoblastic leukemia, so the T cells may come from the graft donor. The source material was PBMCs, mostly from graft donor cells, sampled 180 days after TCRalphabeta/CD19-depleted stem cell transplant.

The CDR3 region is CASSPFQLGNQPQHF. The CDR3 coding sequence is TGTGCCAGCAGTCCTTTCCAACTGGGCAATCAGCCCCAGCATTTT. The chain couples TRBV12-3 or TRBV12-4 to TRBJ1-5; D is unclear. Trimming stripped 5 bases from V and 2 bases from J, with 13 bases between. There are 15 residues in the CDR3.